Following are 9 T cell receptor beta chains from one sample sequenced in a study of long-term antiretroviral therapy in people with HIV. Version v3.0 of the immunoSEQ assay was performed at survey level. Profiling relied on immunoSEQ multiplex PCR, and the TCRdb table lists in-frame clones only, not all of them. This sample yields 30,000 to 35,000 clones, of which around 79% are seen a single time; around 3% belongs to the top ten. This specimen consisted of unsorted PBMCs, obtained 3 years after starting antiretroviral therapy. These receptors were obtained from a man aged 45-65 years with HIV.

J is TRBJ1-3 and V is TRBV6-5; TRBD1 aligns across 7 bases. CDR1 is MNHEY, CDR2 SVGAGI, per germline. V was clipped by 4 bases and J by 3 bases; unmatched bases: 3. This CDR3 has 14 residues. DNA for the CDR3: TGTGCCAGCAGTTTGACAGGGATTGGAAACACCATATATTTT. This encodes CASSLTGIGNTIYF.

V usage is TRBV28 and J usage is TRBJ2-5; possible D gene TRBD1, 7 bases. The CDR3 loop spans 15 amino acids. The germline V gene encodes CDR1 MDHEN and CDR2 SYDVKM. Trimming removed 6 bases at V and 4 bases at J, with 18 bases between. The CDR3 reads CASRFTQGGGETQYF. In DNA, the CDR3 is TGTGCCAGCAGGTTTACCCAGGGGGGTGGAGAGACCCAGTACTTC.

The CDR3 reads CASSLAGSGYQETQYF. The CDR3 DNA follows: TGTGCCAGCAGCTTAGCGGGTAGCGGGTATCAAGAGACCCAGTACTTC. The V and J genes are TRBV11-3 and TRBJ2-5, with 7 bases identical to TRBD2. After removal of 1 base from V and 2 bases from J, the junction contained 7 bases not matched to a gene. The CDR3 is 16 residues long. Germline CDR1 reads SGHNT; CDR2 reads YENEEA.

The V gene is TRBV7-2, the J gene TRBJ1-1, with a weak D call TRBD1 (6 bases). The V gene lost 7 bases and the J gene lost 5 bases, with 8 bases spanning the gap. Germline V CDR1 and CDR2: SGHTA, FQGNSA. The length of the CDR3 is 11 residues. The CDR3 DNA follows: TGTGCCAGCACCGACAGGACTGAAGCTTTCTTT. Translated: CASTDRTEAFF. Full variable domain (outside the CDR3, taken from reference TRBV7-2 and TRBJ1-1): GAGVSQSPSNKVTEKGKDVELRCDPISGHTALYWYRQSLGQGLEFLIYFQGNSAPDKSGLPSDRFSAERTGGSVSTLTIQRTQQEDSAVYLCASTDRTEAFFGQGTRLTVV.

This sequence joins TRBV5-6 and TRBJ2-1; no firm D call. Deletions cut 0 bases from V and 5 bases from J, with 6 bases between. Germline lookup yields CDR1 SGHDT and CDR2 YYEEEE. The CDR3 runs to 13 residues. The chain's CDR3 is CASSLGSNNEQFF. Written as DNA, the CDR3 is TGTGCCAGCAGCTTGGGTAGTAACAATGAGCAGTTCTTC. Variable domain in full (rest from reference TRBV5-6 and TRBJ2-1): DAGVTQSPTHLIKTRGQQVTLRCSPKSGHDTVSWYQQALGQGPQFIFQYYEEEERQRGNFPDRFSGHQFPNYSSELNVNALLLGDSALYLCASSLGSNNEQFFGPGTRLTVL.

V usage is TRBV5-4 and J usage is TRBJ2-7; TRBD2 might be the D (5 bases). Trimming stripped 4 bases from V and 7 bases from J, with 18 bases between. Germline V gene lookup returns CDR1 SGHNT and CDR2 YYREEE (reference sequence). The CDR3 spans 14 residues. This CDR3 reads CASSLDPSRGEQYF. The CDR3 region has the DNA TGTGCCAGCAGCCTGGACCCATCCCGAGGGGAGCAGTACTTC.

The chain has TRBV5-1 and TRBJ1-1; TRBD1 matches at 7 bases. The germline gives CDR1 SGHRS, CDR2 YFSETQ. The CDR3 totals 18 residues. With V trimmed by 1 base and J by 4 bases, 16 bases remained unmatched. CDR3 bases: TGCGCCAGCAGCTTGAGATCTGGGACAGTGTTACGGGGCACTGAAGCTTTCTTT. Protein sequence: CASSLRSGTVLRGTEAFF. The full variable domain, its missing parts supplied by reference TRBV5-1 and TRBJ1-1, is KAGVTQTPRYLIKTRGQQVTLSCSPISGHRSVSWYQQTPGQGLQFLFEYFSETQRNKGNFPGRFSGRQFSNSRSEMNVSTLELGDSALYLCASSLRSGTVLRGTEAFFGQGTRLTVV.

The CDR3 nucleotides are TGCGCCAGCAGTGAAGCTAGCGGGATGGCCGGGGAGCTGTTTTTT. This gives the protein CASSEASGMAGELFF. V gene TRBV10-1 combines with J gene TRBJ2-2, with 9 nucleotides matching TRBD2. This CDR3 has 15 residues. The V and J ends lost 3 bases and 6 bases, in that order; junction bases with no gene match: 5. Germline V gene data show CDR1 as WNHNN and CDR2 as SYGVQD (reference sequence).

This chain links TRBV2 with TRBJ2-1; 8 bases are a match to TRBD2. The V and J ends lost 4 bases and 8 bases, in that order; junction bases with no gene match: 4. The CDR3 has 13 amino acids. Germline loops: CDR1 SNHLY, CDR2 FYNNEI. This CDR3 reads CASSVEREYEQFF. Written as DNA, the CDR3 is TGTGCCAGCAGTGTAGAGCGGGAGTATGAGCAGTTCTTC.